The rows below give T cell receptor beta chains drawn from one sample of a study of T-cell memory formation after mild COVID-19. TCRdb analysed the 5' RACE reads with MiXCR anew, one entry per CDR3 protein. The sample has roughly 13,000 distinct CDR3 sequences, about 14% seen once. The source material was PBMCs or a T cell subset sorted from them (not recorded which). The receptors originated from a man aged 18 to 29 who had mild COVID-19 (a few samples of this study predate the infection). Cell type and time point are not known. The CDR3 runs from the conserved cysteine through the conserved F or W. D genes are given only for firm matches. Rows give clone size only sometimes, using once, few, many, or a class for an expanded clone.

abundance	d_gene	v_gene	j_gene	len	CDR3nt	CDR3aa
medium-sized	NA	TRBV7-9	TRBJ1-1	15	TGTGCCAGCAGCTTCGAGGGGTTCATGAACACTGAAGCTTTCTTT	CASSFEGFMNTEAFF
many	TRBD2	TRBV12-3/TRBV12-4	TRBJ2-1	14	TGTGCCAGCAGTTTGTCGGGGGGGCTCAATGAGCAGTTCTTC	CASSLSGGLNEQFF
many	NA	TRBV4-1	TRBJ1-6	16	TGCGCCAGCAGCCGAATACTGCAGGGGCTTAATTCACCCCTCCACTTT	CASSRILQGLNSPLHF
many	NA	TRBV5-1	TRBJ2-3	13	TGCGCCAGCAGCGAGACTAGCACAGATACGCAGTATTTT	CASSETSTDTQYF
few	TRBD2	TRBV29-1	TRBJ2-1	13	TGCAGCGCTCGAGCGGGGGGGCCAGATGAGCAGTTCTTC	CSARAGGPDEQFF
many	NA	TRBV5-1	TRBJ2-1	16	TGCGCCAGCAGCTTGGGCCCCGAGGGGGCGGGGAATGAGCAGTTCTTC	CASSLGPEGAGNEQFF
medium-sized	NA	TRBV20-1	TRBJ1-2	15	TGCAGTGCGCGAAGGGTCGGTCCCGCTAACTATGGCTACACCTTC	CSARRVGPANYGYTF
many	TRBD1	TRBV7-9	TRBJ2-7	17	TGTGCCAGCAGCTCAGCCCCCGGGACAGGTTTTTTCTACGAGCAGTACTTC	CASSSAPGTGFFYEQYF
many	NA	TRBV6-6	TRBJ2-7	17	TGTGCCAGCAGTTACTCGCGGACGGGACGGGGTCAACATGAGCAGTACTTC	CASSYSRTGRGQHEQYF
many	NA	TRBV6-5	TRBJ1-5	12	TGTGCCAGCAAAGGAACGGGCCAGCCCCAGCATTTT	CASKGTGQPQHF
many	NA	TRBV7-9	TRBJ1-1	15	TGTGCCAGCAGCCTATGGACTCTCATGAACACTGAAGCTTTCTTT	CASSLWTLMNTEAFF
few	NA	TRBV19	TRBJ1-2	13	TGTGCCAGTACCTCCCGGTTTTTGGCGGGCTACACCTTC	CASTSRFLAGYTF
few	NA	TRBV2	TRBJ1-2	14	TGTGCCAGCTGGGCAGGGACCGAGACCTATGGCTACACCTTC	CASWAGTETYGYTF
NA	NA	TRBV20-1	TRBJ1-5	15	TGCAGTGCTAGGGGCAGACCTTATAGCAATCAGCCCCAGCATTTT	CSARGRPYSNQPQHF
many	TRBD1	TRBV5-1	TRBJ2-5	14	TGCGCCAGCAGCCCGGGACAGATCCAAGAGACCCAGTACTTC	CASSPGQIQETQYF
NA	TRBD1	TRBV5-5	TRBJ1-2	14	TGTGCCAGCAGCGAGGGACAGATCGGGTATGGCTACACCTTC	CASSEGQIGYGYTF
few	NA	TRBV18	TRBJ1-1	14	TGTGCCAGCTCACCACGGAGGGGTCACACTGAAGCTTTCTTT	CASSPRRGHTEAFF
NA	TRBD2	TRBV11-2	TRBJ2-7	15	TGTGCCAGCAGCTCACCTATAGCGGGAGTCCACGAGCAGTACTTC	CASSSPIAGVHEQYF
many	NA	TRBV9	TRBJ2-5	15	TGTGCCAGCAGCCCAACCGGGGCGTCGACGAAGACCCAGTACTTC	CASSPTGASTKTQYF
NA	NA	TRBV6-5	TRBJ2-1	15	TGTGCCAGCAGTTATCACCCGAGCTCCTACAATGAGCAGTTCTTC	CASSYHPSSYNEQFF
many	TRBD1	TRBV9	TRBJ1-2	15	TGTGCCAGCAGCCTACGACAGGGGGGCTTCGATGGCTACACCTTC	CASSLRQGGFDGYTF
many	TRBD2	TRBV29-1	TRBJ2-3	16	TGCAGCGTCCACGGGACTAGCGGGGGTAGCACAGATACGCAGTATTTT	CSVHGTSGGSTDTQYF
many	NA	TRBV6-5	TRBJ1-6	11	TGTGCCAGCAGACAGGGTGGACCCCTCCACTTT	CASRQGGPLHF